The T cell receptor (beta chain) described here comes from a study of blood T cell repertoires in COVID-19. Study as a whole: The United States, Italy and Spain provided the acute and convalescent COVID-19 samples.

TCRdb's table, derived via immunoSEQ multiplex PCR, lists solely in-frame clones and lacks some. Of 350,000 to 400,000 clones listed, around 89% are singletons. Ages ranged from roughly 18 to 95 years, with residence in about two dozen US areas. Clinical histories supplied by participants themselves formed the basis of cohort assignment. Recovery among Cohort 3 donors was established by two negative PCRs, clearance, or symptom resolution. J lost 2 bases, V lost 2 bases, and 5 bases had no gene match. The CDR3 extends over 15 amino acids. Germline assignment: CDR1 MGHRA and CDR2 YSYEKL. The V gene is TRBV4-1, the J gene TRBJ2-7; 8 positions agree with TRBD1. Material for sequencing was PBMCs or T cells enriched from blood (not recorded which). The receptor was derived from a woman aged 18 to 35 who had recovered from COVID-19. The DNA for the CDR3 is TGCGCCAGCAGCCAAAGGACAGGGACAGCCTACGAGCAGTACTTC. It encodes CASSQRTGTAYEQYF.